The next 3 T cell receptor beta chains were all read from a single sample in a study of cytomegalovirus exposure and HLA in healthy donors. The study ran its PCR with 60 Vbeta and 13 Jbeta primers. TCRdb's table, derived via immunoSEQ multiplex PCR, lists solely in-frame clones and lacks some. Of roughly 100,000 clones in the sample, around 80% are singletons; the top ten hold approximately 5%. The sequenced sample consisted of PBMCs. These receptors were taken from a woman aged 18-35 years in good health and CMV-seropositive.

This rearrangement joins TRBV5-5 to TRBJ2-2, with unresolved D. The CDR3 consists of 12 residues. From germline, CDR1 is SGHKS and CDR2 YYEKEE (reference sequence). The V end was cut by 5 bases, the J end by 6 bases, with 8 bases between. CDR3 coding DNA: TGTGCCAGCAGACGGTCTTCCGGGGAGCTGTTTTTT. Encoded protein: CASRRSSGELFF.

This clone was picked up one time. In nucleotides, the CDR3 is TGTGCCAGCAGCTTAGGGCAGCCGCGGGGGGAAAAACTGTTTTTT. This codes for CASSLGQPRGEKLFF. The rearrangement joins TRBV7-6 to TRBJ1-4, with D tentatively TRBD1 (5 bases). V lost 1 base and J lost 8, with 14 bases in between. The CDR3 loop spans 15 amino acids. Germline V CDR1 and CDR2: SGHVS, FNYEAQ.

This clone appeared a few times. The chain couples TRBV5-5 to TRBJ2-3; D perhaps matches TRBD1 (5 bases). Per germline, CDR1 SGHKS and CDR2 YYEKEE (reference sequence). Trimming cost V 1 base and J 2 bases, with 14 bases left between them. This CDR3 spans 16 amino acids. Written as DNA, the CDR3 is TGTGCCAGCAGCTTGAGTGTAGGGGTCAACACAGATACGCAGTATTTT. This sequence encodes CASSLSVGVNTDTQYF. Full variable domain (missing parts from reference TRBV5-5 and TRBJ2-3): DAGVTQSPTHLIKTRGQQVTLRCSPISGHKSVSWYQQVLGQGPQFIFQYYEKEERGRGNFPDRFSARQFPNYSSELNVNALLLGDSALYLCASSLSVGVNTDTQYFGPGTRLTVL.